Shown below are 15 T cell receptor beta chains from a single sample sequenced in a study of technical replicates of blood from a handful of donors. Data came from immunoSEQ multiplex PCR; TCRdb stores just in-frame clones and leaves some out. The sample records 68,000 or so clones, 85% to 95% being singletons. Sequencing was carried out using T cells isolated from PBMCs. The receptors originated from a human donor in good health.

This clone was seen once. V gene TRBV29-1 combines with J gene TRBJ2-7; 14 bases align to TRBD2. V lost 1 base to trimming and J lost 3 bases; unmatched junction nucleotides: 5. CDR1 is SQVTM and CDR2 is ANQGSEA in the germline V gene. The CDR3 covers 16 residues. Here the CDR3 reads CSVEAGLAGVYYEQYF. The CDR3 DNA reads TGCAGCGTTGAAGCGGGACTAGCGGGAGTTTACTACGAGCAGTACTTC.

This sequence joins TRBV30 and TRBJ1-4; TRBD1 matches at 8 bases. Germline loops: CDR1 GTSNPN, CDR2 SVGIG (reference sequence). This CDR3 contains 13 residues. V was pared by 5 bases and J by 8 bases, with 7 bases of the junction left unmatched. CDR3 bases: TGTGCCTGGGGTACAGGGGGAGGCGAAAAACTGTTTTTT. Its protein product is CAWGTGGGEKLFF.

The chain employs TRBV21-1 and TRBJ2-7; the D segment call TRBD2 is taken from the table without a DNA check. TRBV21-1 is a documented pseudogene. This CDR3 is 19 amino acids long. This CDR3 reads CASSKRGSAGLAESYEQYF. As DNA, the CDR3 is TGTGCCAGCAGCAAAAGAGGATCGGCGGGACTAGCGGAGTCCTACGAGCAGTACTTC.

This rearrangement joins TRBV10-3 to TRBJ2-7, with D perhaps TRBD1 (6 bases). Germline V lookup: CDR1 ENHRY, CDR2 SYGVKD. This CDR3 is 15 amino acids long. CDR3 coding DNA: TGTGCGGCCTTTGGGGGCGGGCAGGGCTCCTACGAGCAGTACTTC. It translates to CAAFGGGQGSYEQYF.

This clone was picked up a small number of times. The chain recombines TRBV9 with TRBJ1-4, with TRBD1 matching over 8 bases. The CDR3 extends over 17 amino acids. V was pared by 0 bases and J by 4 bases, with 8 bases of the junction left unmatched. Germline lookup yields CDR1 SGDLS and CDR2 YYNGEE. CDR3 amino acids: CASSVDGQGILNEKLFF. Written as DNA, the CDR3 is TGTGCCAGCAGCGTAGATGGACAGGGAATTCTTAATGAAAAACTGTTTTTT.

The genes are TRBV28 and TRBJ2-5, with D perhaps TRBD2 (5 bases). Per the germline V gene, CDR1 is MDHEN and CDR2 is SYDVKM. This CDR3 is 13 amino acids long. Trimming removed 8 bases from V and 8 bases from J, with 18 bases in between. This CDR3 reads CASLAWTDPTQYF. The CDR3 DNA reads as TGTGCCAGCCTAGCCTGGACGGATCCCACCCAGTACTTC.

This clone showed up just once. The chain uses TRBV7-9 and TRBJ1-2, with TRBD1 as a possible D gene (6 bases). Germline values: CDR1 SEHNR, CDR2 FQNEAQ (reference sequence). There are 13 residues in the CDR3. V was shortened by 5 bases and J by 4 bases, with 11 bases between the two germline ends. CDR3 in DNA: TGTGCCAGCAGCGCGACACAGGGCTATGGCTACACCTTC. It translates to CASSATQGYGYTF.

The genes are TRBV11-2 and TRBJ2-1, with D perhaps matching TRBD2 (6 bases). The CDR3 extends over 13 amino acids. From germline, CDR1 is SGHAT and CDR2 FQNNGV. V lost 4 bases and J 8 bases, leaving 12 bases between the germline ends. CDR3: CASSYTLAYEQFF. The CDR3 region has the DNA TGTGCCAGCAGCTACACTCTAGCGTATGAGCAGTTCTTC.

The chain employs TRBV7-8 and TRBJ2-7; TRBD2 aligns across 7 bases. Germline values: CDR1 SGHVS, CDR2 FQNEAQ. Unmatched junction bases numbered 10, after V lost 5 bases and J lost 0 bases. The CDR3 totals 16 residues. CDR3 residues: CASSPTTSDPSYEQYF. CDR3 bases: TGTGCCAGCAGCCCGACAACTAGCGATCCCTCCTACGAGCAGTACTTC.

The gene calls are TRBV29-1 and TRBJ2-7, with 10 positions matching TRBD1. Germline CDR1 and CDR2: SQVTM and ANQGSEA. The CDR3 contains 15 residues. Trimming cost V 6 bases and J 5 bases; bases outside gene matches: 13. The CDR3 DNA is TGCAGCGTCCGCGTTCTGGGGACAGGGGACCACGAGCAGTACTTC. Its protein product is CSVRVLGTGDHEQYF.

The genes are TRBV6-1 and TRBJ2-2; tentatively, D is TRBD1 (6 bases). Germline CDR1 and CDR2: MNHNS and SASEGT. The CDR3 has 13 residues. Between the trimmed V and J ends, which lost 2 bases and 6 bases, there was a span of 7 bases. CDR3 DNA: TGTGCCAGCAGTGAATGGGGGCCCGGGGAGCTGTTTTTT. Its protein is CASSEWGPGELFF.

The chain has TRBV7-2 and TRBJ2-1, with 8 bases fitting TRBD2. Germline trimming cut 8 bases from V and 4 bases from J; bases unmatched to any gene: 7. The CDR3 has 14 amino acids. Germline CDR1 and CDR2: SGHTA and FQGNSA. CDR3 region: CASLQLAEYNEQFF. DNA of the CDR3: TGTGCCAGCCTCCAACTAGCGGAATACAATGAGCAGTTCTTC.

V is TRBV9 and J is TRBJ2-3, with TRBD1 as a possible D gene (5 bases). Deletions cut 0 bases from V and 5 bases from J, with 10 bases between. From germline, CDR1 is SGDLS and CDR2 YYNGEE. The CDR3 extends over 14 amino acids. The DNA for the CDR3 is TGTGCCAGCAGCGTAGCTCCCCAGGGAGATACGCAGTATTTT. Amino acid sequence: CASSVAPQGDTQYF.

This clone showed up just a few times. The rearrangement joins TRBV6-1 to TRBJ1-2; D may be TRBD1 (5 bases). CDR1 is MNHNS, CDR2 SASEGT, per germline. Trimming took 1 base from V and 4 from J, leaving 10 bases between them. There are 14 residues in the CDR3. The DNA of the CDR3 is TGTGCCAGCAGTGAAGATGACAGATTCTATGGCTACACCTTC. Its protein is CASSEDDRFYGYTF.

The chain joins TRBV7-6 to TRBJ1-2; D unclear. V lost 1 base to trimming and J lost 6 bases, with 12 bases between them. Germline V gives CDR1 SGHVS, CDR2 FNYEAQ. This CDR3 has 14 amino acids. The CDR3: CASSLDPTTNGYTF. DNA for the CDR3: TGTGCCAGCAGCTTAGACCCGACAACCAATGGCTACACCTTC.